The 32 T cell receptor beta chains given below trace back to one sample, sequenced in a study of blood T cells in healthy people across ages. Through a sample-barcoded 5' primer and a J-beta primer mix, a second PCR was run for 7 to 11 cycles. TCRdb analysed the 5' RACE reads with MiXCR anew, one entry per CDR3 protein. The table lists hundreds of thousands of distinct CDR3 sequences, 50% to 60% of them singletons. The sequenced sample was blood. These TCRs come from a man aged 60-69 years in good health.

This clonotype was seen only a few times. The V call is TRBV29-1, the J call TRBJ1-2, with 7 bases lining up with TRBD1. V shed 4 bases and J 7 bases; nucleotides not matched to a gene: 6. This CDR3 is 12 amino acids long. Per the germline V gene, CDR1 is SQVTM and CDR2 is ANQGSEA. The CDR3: CSVGETGSGYTF. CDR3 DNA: TGCAGCGTTGGAGAGACAGGGTCTGGCTACACCTTC.

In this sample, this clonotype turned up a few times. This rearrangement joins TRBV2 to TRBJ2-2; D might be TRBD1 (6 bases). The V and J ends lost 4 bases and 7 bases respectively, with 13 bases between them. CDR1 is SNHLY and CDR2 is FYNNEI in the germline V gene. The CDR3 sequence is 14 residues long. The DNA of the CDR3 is TGTGCCAGCAGTGTAGGGCAGGGGTACGGGGAGCTGTTTTTT. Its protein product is CASSVGQGYGELFF.

CDR3 region: CASSITSGTTDTQYF. The CDR3 nucleotides read TGTGCCAGCAGCATCACTAGCGGGACCACAGATACGCAGTATTTT. The gene calls are TRBV28 and TRBJ2-3; TRBD2 agrees at 10 bases. V trimming: 6 bases; J trimming: 2 bases; junction bases outside the gene matches: 5. Germline V gene data show CDR1 as MDHEN and CDR2 as SYDVKM. This CDR3 has 15 residues. Combining the CDR3 with reference TRBV28 and TRBJ2-3 gives the whole variable domain DVKVTQSSRYLVKRTGEKVFLECVQDMDHENMFWYRQDPGLGLRLIYFSYDVKMKEKGDIPEGYSVSREKKERFSLILESASTNQTSMYLCASSITSGTTDTQYFGPGTRLTVL.

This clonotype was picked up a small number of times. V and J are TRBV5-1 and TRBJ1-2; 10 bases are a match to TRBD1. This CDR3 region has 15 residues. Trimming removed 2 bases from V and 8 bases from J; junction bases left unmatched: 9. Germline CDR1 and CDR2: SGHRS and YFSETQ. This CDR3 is CASSFNRDRGGGYTF. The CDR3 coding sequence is TGCGCCAGCAGCTTTAATCGGGACAGGGGAGGCGGCTACACCTTC.

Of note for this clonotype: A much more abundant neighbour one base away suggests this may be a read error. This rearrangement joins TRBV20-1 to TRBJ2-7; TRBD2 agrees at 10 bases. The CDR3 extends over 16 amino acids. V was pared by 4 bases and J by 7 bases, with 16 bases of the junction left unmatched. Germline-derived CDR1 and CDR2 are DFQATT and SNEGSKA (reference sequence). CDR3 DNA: TGCAGTGCTAAGTCCGGGACTAGCGCCTCCTACAATGAGCAGTACTTC. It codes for CSAKSGTSASYNEQYF.

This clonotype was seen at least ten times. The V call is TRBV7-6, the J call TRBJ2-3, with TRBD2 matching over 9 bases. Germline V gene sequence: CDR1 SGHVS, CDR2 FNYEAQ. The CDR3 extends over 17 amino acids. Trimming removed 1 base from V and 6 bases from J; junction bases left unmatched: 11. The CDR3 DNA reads TGTGCCAGCAGCTTAGGGGTAGCGGGGGCCCCCCCGGATACGCAGTATTTT. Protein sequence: CASSLGVAGAPPDTQYF.

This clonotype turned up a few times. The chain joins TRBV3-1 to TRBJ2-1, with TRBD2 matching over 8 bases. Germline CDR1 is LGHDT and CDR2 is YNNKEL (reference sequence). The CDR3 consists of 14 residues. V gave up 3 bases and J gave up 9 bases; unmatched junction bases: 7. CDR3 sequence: CASSHGAGEAEQFF. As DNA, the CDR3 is TGTGCCAGCAGCCACGGAGCGGGGGAGGCTGAGCAGTTCTTC.

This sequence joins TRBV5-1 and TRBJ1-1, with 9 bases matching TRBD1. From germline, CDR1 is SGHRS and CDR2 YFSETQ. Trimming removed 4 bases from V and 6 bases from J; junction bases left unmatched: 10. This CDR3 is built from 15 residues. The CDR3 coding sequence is TGCGCCAGCAGCCGCTCGGGACAGGGTTTCGCTGAAGCTTTCTTT. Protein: CASSRSGQGFAEAFF. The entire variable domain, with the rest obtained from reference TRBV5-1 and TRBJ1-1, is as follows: KAGVTQTPRYLIKTRGQQVTLSCSPISGHRSVSWYQQTPGQGLQFLFEYFSETQRNKGNFPGRFSGRQFSNSRSEMNVSTLELGDSALYLCASSRSGQGFAEAFFGQGTRLTVV.

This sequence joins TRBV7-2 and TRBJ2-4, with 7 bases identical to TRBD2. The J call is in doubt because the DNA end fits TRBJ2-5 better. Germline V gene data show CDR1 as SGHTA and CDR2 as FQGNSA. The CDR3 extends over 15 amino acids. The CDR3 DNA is TGTGCCAGCAGCTTTCAGCGGGGCCCTGGGGAGACCCAGTACTTC. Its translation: CASSFQRGPGETQYF.

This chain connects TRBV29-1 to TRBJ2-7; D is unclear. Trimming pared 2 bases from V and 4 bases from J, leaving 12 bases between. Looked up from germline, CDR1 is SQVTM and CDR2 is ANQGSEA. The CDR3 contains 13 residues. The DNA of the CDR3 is TGCAGCGTTGAATCTATCCCCAGTTACGAGCAGTACTTC. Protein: CSVESIPSYEQYF.

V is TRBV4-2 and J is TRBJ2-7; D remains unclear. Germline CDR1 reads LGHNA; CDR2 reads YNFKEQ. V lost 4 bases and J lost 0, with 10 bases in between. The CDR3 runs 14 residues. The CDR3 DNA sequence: TGTGCCAGCAGCCGGGCGGCGACCTCCTACGAGCAGTACTTC. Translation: CASSRAATSYEQYF.

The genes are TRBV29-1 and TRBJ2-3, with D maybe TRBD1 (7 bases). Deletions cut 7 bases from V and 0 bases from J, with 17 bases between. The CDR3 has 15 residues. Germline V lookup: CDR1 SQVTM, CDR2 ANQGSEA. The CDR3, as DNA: TGCAGCGCATCGACAGGGAGGCCTAGCACAGATACGCAGTATTTT. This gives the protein CSASTGRPSTDTQYF.

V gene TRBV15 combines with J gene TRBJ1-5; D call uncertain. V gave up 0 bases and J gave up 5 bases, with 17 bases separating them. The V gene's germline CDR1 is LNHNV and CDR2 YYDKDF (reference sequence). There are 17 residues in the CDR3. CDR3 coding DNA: TGTGCCACCAGCAGAGATCTGGACCGCGCGACGTATCAGCCCCAGCATTTT. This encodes CATSRDLDRATYQPQHF.

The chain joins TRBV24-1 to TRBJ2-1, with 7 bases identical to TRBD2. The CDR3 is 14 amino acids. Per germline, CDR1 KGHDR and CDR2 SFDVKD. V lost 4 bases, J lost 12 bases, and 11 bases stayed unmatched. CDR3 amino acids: CATSDPYKGGGQFF. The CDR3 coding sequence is TGTGCCACCAGTGACCCTTACAAGGGCGGGGGGCAGTTCTTC.

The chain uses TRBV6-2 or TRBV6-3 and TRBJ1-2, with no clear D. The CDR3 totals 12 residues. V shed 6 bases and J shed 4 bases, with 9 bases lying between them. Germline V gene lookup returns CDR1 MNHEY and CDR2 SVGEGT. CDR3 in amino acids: CASSGTIYGYTF. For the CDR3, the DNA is TGTGCCAGCAGCGGAACGATCTATGGCTACACCTTC.

The CDR3 DNA reads as TGTGCCAGCAGGACCATAAACCAAGAGACCCAGTACTTC. This gives the protein CASRTINQETQYF. The chain combines TRBV27 with TRBJ2-5, with unresolved D. Trimming cost V 6 bases and J 0 bases, with 8 bases left between them. This CDR3 has 13 residues. CDR1 and CDR2 (germline): MNHEY, SMNVEV (reference sequence).

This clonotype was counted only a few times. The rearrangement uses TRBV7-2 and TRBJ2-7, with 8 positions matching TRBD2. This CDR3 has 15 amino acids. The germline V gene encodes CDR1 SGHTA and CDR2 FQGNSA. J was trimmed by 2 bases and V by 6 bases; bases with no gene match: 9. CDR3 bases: TGTGCCAGCAGTCAGCTAGCGGGCCCTCCCTACGAGCAGTACTTC. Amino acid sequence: CASSQLAGPPYEQYF.

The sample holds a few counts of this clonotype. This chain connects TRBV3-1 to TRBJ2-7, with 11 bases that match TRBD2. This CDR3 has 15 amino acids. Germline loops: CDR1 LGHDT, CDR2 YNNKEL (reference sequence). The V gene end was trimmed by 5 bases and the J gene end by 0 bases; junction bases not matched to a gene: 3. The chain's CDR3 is CASSEGLADSYEQYF. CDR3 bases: TGTGCCAGCAGCGAGGGACTAGCGGACTCCTACGAGCAGTACTTC.

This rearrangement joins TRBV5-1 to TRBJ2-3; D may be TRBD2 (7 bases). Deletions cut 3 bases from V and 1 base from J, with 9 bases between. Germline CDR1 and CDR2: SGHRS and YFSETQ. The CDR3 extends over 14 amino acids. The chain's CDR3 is CASSWGGRTDTQYF. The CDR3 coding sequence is TGCGCCAGCAGCTGGGGGGGGCGCACAGATACGCAGTATTTT.

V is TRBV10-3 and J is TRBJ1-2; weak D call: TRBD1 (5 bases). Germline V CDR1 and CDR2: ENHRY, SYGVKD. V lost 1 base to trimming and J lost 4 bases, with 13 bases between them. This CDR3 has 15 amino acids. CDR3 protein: CAISEFDSARYGYTF. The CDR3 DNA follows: TGTGCCATCAGTGAGTTTGACAGCGCTCGCTATGGCTACACCTTC.

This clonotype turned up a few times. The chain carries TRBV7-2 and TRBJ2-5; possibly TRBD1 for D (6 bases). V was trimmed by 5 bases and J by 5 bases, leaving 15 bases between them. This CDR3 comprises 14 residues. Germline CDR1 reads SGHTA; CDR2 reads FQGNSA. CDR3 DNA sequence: TGTGCCAGCAGCCTCTACAGGGACCGGGAGACCCAGTACTTC. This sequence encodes CASSLYRDRETQYF.

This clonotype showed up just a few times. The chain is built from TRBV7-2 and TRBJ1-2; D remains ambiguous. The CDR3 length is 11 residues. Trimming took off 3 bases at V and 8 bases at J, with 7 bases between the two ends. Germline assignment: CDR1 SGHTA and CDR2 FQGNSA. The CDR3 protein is CASSFHMGYTF. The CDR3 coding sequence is TGTGCCAGCAGCTTCCATATGGGCTACACCTTC. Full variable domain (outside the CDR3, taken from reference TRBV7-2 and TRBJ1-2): GAGVSQSPSNKVTEKGKDVELRCDPISGHTALYWYRQSLGQGLEFLIYFQGNSAPDKSGLPSDRFSAERTGGSVSTLTIQRTQQEDSAVYLCASSFHMGYTFGSGTRLTVV.

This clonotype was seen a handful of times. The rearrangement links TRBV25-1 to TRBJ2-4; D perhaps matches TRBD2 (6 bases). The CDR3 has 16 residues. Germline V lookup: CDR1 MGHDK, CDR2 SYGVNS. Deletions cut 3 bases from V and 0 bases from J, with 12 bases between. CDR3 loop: CASSEGGVLAKNIQYF. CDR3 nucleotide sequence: TGTGCCAGCAGTGAGGGGGGAGTCCTAGCCAAAAACATTCAGTACTTC.

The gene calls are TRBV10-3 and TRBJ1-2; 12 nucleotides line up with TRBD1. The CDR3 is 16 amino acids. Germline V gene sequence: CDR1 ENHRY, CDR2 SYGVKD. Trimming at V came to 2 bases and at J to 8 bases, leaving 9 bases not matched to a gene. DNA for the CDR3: TGTGCCATCAGTGAGAACGCGGGACAGGGGGCCGGCGGCTACACCTTC. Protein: CAISENAGQGAGGYTF.

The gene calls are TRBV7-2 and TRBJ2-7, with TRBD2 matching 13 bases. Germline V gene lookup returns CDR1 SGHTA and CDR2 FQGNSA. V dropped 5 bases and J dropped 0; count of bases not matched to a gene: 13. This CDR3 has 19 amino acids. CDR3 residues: CASSPAVGLAGSSSYEQYF. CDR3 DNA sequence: TGTGCCAGCAGCCCGGCCGTGGGACTAGCGGGGTCAAGCTCCTACGAGCAGTACTTC.

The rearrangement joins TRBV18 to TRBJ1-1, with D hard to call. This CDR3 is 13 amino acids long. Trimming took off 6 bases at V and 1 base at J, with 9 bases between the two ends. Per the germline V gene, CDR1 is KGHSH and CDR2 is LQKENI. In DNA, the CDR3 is TGTGCCAGCTCGCCTGACCCGAACACTGAAGCTTTCTTT. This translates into CASSPDPNTEAFF.

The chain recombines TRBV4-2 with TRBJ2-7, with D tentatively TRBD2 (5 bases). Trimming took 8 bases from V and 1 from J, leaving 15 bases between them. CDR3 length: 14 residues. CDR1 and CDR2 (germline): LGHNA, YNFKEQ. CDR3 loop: CASGSAGSSYEQYF. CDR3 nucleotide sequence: TGTGCCAGCGGATCGGCGGGTTCGTCCTACGAGCAGTACTTC.

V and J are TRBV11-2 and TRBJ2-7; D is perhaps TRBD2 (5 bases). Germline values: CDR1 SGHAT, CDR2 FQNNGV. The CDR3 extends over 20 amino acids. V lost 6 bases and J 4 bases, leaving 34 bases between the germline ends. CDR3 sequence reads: CASRHVARKPSPHSKYEQYF. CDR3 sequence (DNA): TGTGCCAGCAGACATGTAGCGAGGAAACCCTCTCCACATTCCAAATACGAGCAGTACTTC.

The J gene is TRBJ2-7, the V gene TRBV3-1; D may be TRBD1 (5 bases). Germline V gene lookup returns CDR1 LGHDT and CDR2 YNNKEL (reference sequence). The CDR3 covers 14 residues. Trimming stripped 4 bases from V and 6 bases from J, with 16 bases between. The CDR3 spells CASSRGRASREQYF. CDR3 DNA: TGTGCCAGCAGCCGCGGCAGGGCGTCGCGCGAGCAGTACTTC.

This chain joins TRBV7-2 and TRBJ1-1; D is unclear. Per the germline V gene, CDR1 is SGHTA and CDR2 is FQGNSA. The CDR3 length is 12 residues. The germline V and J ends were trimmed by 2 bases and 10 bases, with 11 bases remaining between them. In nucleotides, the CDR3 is TGTGCCAGCAGCTTAAACGATCGCCGAGCTTTCTTT. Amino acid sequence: CASSLNDRRAFF.

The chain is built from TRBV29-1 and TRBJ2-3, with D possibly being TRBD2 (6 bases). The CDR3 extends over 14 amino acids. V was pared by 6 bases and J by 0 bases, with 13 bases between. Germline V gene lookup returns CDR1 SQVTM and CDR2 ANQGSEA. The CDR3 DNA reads TGCAGCGTCGTCAGCGGGTCTAGCACAGATACGCAGTATTTT. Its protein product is CSVVSGSSTDTQYF.

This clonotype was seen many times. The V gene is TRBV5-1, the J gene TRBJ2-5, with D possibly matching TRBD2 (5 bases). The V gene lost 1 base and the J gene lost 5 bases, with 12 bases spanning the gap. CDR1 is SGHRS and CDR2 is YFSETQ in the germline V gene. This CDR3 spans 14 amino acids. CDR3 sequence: CASSLSHPGETQYF. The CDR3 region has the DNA TGCGCCAGCAGCTTGTCCCACCCGGGGGAGACCCAGTACTTC.